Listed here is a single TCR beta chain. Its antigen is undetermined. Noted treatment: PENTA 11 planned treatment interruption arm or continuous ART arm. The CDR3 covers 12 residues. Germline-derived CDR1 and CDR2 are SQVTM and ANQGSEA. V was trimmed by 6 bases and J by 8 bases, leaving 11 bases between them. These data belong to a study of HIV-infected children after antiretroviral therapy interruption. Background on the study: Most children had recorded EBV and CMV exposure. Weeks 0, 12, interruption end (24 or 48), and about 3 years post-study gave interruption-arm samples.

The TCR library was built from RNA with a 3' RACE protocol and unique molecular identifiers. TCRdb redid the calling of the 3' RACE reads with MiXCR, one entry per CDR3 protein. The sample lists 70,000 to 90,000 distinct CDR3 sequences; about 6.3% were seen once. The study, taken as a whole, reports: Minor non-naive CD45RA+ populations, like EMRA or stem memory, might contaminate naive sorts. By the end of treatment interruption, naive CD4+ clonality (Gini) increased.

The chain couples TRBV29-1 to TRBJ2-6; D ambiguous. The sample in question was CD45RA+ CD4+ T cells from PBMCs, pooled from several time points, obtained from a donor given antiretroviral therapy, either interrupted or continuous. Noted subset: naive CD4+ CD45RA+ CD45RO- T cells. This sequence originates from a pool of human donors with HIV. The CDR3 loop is CSVVVPPNVLTF. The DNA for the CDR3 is TGCAGCGTGGTCGTCCCCCCCAACGTCCTGACTTTC.